One sample yielded the 10 T cell receptor beta chains listed below, sequenced in a study of T cell repertoires in cytomegalovirus infection. TCRdb re-analysed the reads in MiXCR, keeping a single row per CDR3 protein. The sample has approximately 750,000 distinct CDR3 sequences, less than 40% seen once. The sample was PBMCs. The receptors originated from a human donor in good health (CMV status not recorded). Some clones in this sample may be carry-over from other donors' samples.

In DNA form, the CDR3 reads TGTGCCAGCAGTTCAACGGGACAGGGGGCCTACGAGCAGTACTTC. It codes for CASSSTGQGAYEQYF. V is TRBV28 and J is TRBJ2-7; 11 nucleotides agree with TRBD1. Germline lookup yields CDR1 MDHEN and CDR2 SYDVKM. J was trimmed by 2 bases and V by 4 bases; bases with no gene match: 4. The CDR3 is made up of 15 amino acids.

The J gene is TRBJ2-7, the V gene TRBV28, with unresolved D. Trimming pared 3 bases from V and 0 bases from J, leaving 15 bases between. Germline V lookup: CDR1 MDHEN, CDR2 SYDVKM. This CDR3 is built from 16 residues. The CDR3 bases are TGTGCCAGCAGTTTCACCGAGACTGACCACTCCTACGAGCAGTACTTC. Its protein product is CASSFTETDHSYEQYF.

Only a few counts were recorded for this clonotype. This chain connects TRBV7-9 to TRBJ2-5; no clear D. V was clipped by 5 bases and J by 1 base, with 8 bases between them. The CDR3 is 13 amino acids. In germline, CDR1 is SEHNR, CDR2 FQNEAQ (reference sequence). For the CDR3, the DNA is TGTGCCAGCAGCGCAGAGCTCCAAGAGACCCAGTACTTC. Residues: CASSAELQETQYF.

This chain's CDR3 is CASSIGTGGSAGELFF. The CDR3 DNA follows: TGTGCCAGCAGCATCGGGACAGGGGGCTCGGCCGGGGAGCTGTTTTTT. The V and J genes are TRBV5-5 and TRBJ2-2; TRBD1 matches 12 bases. The V segment lost 4 bases and the J segment 6 bases; nucleotides outside the gene matches: 7. The germline V gene encodes CDR1 SGHKS and CDR2 YYEKEE (reference sequence). The CDR3 covers 16 residues. The full variable domain, rest sourced from reference TRBV5-5 and TRBJ2-2, is DAGVTQSPTHLIKTRGQQVTLRCSPISGHKSVSWYQQVLGQGPQFIFQYYEKEERGRGNFPDRFSARQFPNYSSELNVNALLLGDSALYLCASSIGTGGSAGELFFGEGSRLTVL.

Details on this clonotype: Germline is not matched at one junction end, which may reflect a read error. The chain is built from TRBV10-3 and TRBJ1-2, with 8 bases that match TRBD1. CDR3 size: 15 residues. Germline CDR1 is ENHRY and CDR2 is SYGVKD. CDR3 amino acids: CAINEIGQGNYGSTF. DNA of the CDR3: TGTGCCATCAATGAGATCGGACAGGGCAACTATGGCTCCACCTTC.

The chain uses TRBV29-1 and TRBJ2-7; D is perhaps TRBD1 (5 bases). The germline V and J ends were trimmed by 7 bases and 6 bases, with 19 bases remaining between them. CDR1 SQVTM and CDR2 ANQGSEA come from the germline V gene. The CDR3 has 13 residues. The CDR3 is CSAQQTAPGEQYF. DNA of the CDR3: TGCAGCGCCCAGCAGACAGCGCCTGGCGAGCAGTACTTC.

This clonotype has a handful of counts. The chain has TRBV7-9 and TRBJ2-6, with 7 bases identical to TRBD1. V lost 4 bases and J lost 4; bases outside the gene matches: 4. Germline V gives CDR1 SEHNR, CDR2 FQNEAQ (reference sequence). The CDR3 runs 15 residues. This CDR3 is CASSSTGTGANVLTF. CDR3 nucleotides: TGTGCCAGCAGCTCGACAGGGACCGGGGCCAACGTCCTGACTTTC. Filled out from reference TRBV7-9 and TRBJ2-6, the complete variable domain reads DTGVSQNPRHKITKRGQNVTFRCDPISEHNRLYWYRQTLGQGPEFLTYFQNEAQLEKSRLLSDRFSAERPKGSFSTLEIQRTEQGDSAMYLCASSSTGTGANVLTFGAGSRLTVL.

V and J are TRBV6-6 and TRBJ1-5; TRBD1 is a possible D gene (5 bases). This CDR3 is 17 amino acids long. The germline gives CDR1 MNHNY, CDR2 SVGAGI (reference sequence). V was cut by 2 bases and J by 4 bases, with 18 bases left in between. CDR3 coding DNA: TGTGCCAGCAGTTACGGACACCGGGGAGTGAGGAATCAGCCCCAGCATTTT. Residues: CASSYGHRGVRNQPQHF.

There are a few counts of this clonotype. The V call is TRBV12-3 or TRBV12-4, the J call TRBJ1-5; the D is unclear. Trimming cost V 4 bases and J 6 bases, with 10 bases left between them. The CDR3 sequence is 13 residues long. DNA of the CDR3: TGTGCCAGCAGTTCCGGGTTCGGTCAGCCCCAGCATTTT. This gives the protein CASSSGFGQPQHF.

This clonotype showed up many times. The chain combines TRBV7-3 with TRBJ2-1, with 10 bases fitting TRBD2. J lost 6 bases, V lost 5 bases, and 7 bases had no gene match. There are 15 residues in the CDR3. Germline V gene lookup returns CDR1 SGHTA and CDR2 FQGTGA. The CDR3 DNA reads as TGTGCCAGCAGCCCAGCGGGGGGGCCGACCAATGAGCAGTTCTTC. Amino acids: CASSPAGGPTNEQFF. The whole variable domain, remainder taken from reference TRBV7-3 and TRBJ2-1, is GAGVSQTPSNKVTEKGKYVELRCDPISGHTALYWYRQSLGQGPEFLIYFQGTGAADDSGLPNDRFFAVRPEGSVSTLKIQRTERGDSAVYLCASSPAGGPTNEQFFGPGTRLTVL.